A single TCR beta chain is shown here with its context. These data belong to a study of OX40 agonist ivuxolimab in advanced cancers. Overall study context: Of the participants, approximately 44% had some prior anti-PD-1, anti-PD-L1 or anti-CTLA-4 therapy, which was allowed.

Assay used: immunoSEQ multiplex PCR; TCRdb lists only in-frame clones, some missing. Of about 55,000 clones listed, approximately 86% were seen once; the top ten hold about an eighth. The length of the CDR3 is 16 residues. Germline-derived CDR1 and CDR2 are SEHNR and FQNEAQ (reference sequence). V dropped 4 bases and J dropped 5; count of bases not matched to a gene: 11. On cycle 4 day 1 and cycle 7 day 1, as well as at baseline, blood was sampled. Material: CD4+ or CD8+ T cells sorted from blood, obtained in a trial of the OX40 agonist ivuxolimab. This clonotype was obtained from an adult with an advanced solid tumor such as melanoma, head and neck, liver or kidney cancer. This chain connects TRBV7-9 to TRBJ2-1; 7 bases fit TRBD2. The CDR3 region has the DNA TGTGCCAGCAGCTCTTGGACTAGTGGGGAAGACAATGAGCAGTTCTTC. This encodes CASSSWTSGEDNEQFF.